The 26 T cell receptor beta chains below all came from one sample that was sequenced in a study of CD8 T cells in Susac syndrome. RNA in amounts of roughly 0.5 to 1 ug was reverse transcribed with random hexamers. Each CDR3 protein gets one entry after TCRdb re-called the immunoSEQ multiplex PCR reads with MiXCR. The table lists about 290,000 distinct CDR3 sequences, 89% of them singletons. The specimen sequenced was CD8+ T cells from PBMCs. The receptors here all came from a human donor with multiple sclerosis.

The count of this clonotype is one. CDR3 protein: CASSKGPGRVETQYF. The DNA of the CDR3 is TGTGCCAGCAGCAAAGGGCCGGGGAGGGTGGAGACCCAGTACTTC. The V and J genes are TRBV21-1 and TRBJ2-5; TRBD2 was called by the table and not checked on the DNA. TRBV21-1 counts as a pseudogene. The CDR3 has 15 residues.

The chain is built from TRBV7-2 and TRBJ2-1; possible D gene TRBD1, 6 bases. CDR3 length: 18 residues. The germline CDR1 and CDR2 sequences are SGHTA and FQGNSA. Trimming removed 6 bases at V and 8 bases at J, with 29 bases between. CDR3 sequence: CASSHQALGALSVDEQFF. The CDR3 nucleotides are TGTGCCAGCAGTCACCAAGCCCTGGGGGCACTAAGCGTGGATGAGCAGTTCTTC.

This chain joins TRBV19 and TRBJ2-1; TRBD1 or TRBD2 may be the D gene (5 bases each). Germline lookup yields CDR1 LNHDA and CDR2 SQIVND (reference sequence). V lost 2 bases and J lost 9, with 11 bases in between. The CDR3 loop spans 13 amino acids. The CDR3 reads CASSIWGSAEQFF. The CDR3 DNA follows: TGTGCCAGTAGTATATGGGGGTCGGCTGAGCAGTTCTTC.

This chain connects TRBV29-1 to TRBJ1-1, with a weak D call TRBD1 (5 bases). Germline V lookup: CDR1 SQVTM, CDR2 ANQGSEA. Trimming cost V 6 bases and J 6 bases, with 8 bases left between them. The CDR3 totals 10 residues. CDR3 protein: CSVAGPEAFF. DNA of the CDR3: TGCAGCGTAGCAGGGCCTGAAGCTTTCTTT.

Worth noting for this clonotype: An end of the junction does not agree with germline; a read error may underlie this. The chain employs TRBV20-1 and TRBJ1-4; D remains unclear. Germline V CDR1 and CDR2: DFQATT, SNEGSKA (reference sequence). The CDR3 loop spans 14 amino acids. CDR3 sequence reads: CSAPRGIEGEKLFF. The CDR3 coding sequence is TGCAGTGCACCCCGAGGAATAGAGGGTGAAAAACTGTTTTTC.

The rearrangement links TRBV20-1 to TRBJ2-1, with D unclear. Trimming removed 0 bases from V and 3 bases from J, with 12 bases in between. CDR3 length: 15 residues. Germline assignment: CDR1 DFQATT and CDR2 SNEGSKA (reference sequence). The CDR3 coding sequence is TGCAGTGCTAGAGATATAGCCCGTAACTACAATGAGCAGTTCTTC. Its protein product is CSARDIARNYNEQFF.

V usage is TRBV30 and J usage is TRBJ1-5; D is ambiguous. The germline gives CDR1 GTSNPN, CDR2 SVGIG (reference sequence). Between the trimmed V and J ends, which lost 0 bases and 4 bases, there was a span of 7 bases. This CDR3 is 13 amino acids long. The CDR3 reads CAWSVGENQPQHF. The DNA of the CDR3 is TGTGCCTGGAGTGTCGGGGAAAATCAGCCCCAGCATTTT.

The genes are TRBV11-2 and TRBJ2-3, with TRBD1 as a possible D gene (6 bases). There are 18 residues in the CDR3. Germline CDR1 SGHAT, CDR2 FQNNGV. V was shortened by 0 bases and J by 7 bases, with 23 bases between the two germline ends. The CDR3 spells CASSLDGDKGSLLHTQYF. The CDR3 nucleotides read TGTGCCAGCAGCTTAGATGGGGACAAGGGGAGCCTGTTGCATACGCAGTATTTT. Supplemented by reference TRBV11-2 and TRBJ2-3, the full variable domain reads EAGVAQSPRYKIIEKRQSVAFWCNPISGHATLYWYQQILGQGPKLLIQFQNNGVVDDSQLPKDRFSAERLKGVDSTLKIQPAKLEDSAVYLCASSLDGDKGSLLHTQYFGPGTRLTVL.

The rearrangement uses TRBV12-3 or TRBV12-4 and TRBJ2-5; tentatively, D is TRBD1 (6 bases). V was pared by 6 bases and J by 3 bases, with 14 bases between. The CDR3 length is 14 residues. The DNA for the CDR3 is TGTGCCAGCAGGCAACAGGGCGGAGAAGAGACCCAGTACTTC. Protein: CASRQQGGEETQYF.

DNA of the CDR3: TGTGCCAGCAGTTTTCTTTACGGGGATACGCAGTATTTT. Translation gives CASSFLYGDTQYF. The rearrangement links TRBV27 to TRBJ2-3; D remains unclear. V lost 3 bases to trimming and J lost 6 bases, with 10 bases between them. In germline, CDR1 is MNHEY, CDR2 SMNVEV (reference sequence). CDR3 length: 13 residues.

In DNA, the CDR3 is TGTGCCACCAGCAGCCAACCAGGAGGAGGCTACAATGAGCAGTTCTTC. It encodes CATSSQPGGGYNEQFF. This sequence joins TRBV15 and TRBJ2-1; maybe TRBD2 (5 bases). Trimming removed 3 bases at V and 3 bases at J, with 15 bases between. Looked up from germline, CDR1 is LNHNV and CDR2 is YYDKDF (reference sequence). This CDR3 comprises 16 residues.

The V gene is TRBV27, the J gene TRBJ2-2; D remains unclear. CDR3 length equals 13 residues. Trimming shortened V by 0 bases and J by 4 bases, and 3 bases separated the two germline ends. Germline-derived CDR1 and CDR2 are MNHEY and SMNVEV (reference sequence). CDR3 sequence: CASSLSITGELFF. CDR3 sequence (DNA): TGTGCCAGCAGTTTATCGATCACCGGGGAGCTGTTTTTT.

This chain uses TRBV29-1 with TRBJ2-3; D tentatively reads TRBD1 or TRBD2 (5 bases each). The germline V gene encodes CDR1 SQVTM and CDR2 ANQGSEA. The CDR3 is 15 amino acids. V was shortened by 8 bases and J by 4 bases, with 22 bases between the two germline ends. The chain's CDR3 is CSTRGYPKGADTQYF. The CDR3 DNA is TGCAGCACCCGGGGCTACCCGAAAGGGGCAGATACGCAGTATTTT.

The rearrangement joins TRBV7-9 to TRBJ2-7; TRBD1 is a possible D gene (5 bases). In germline, CDR1 is SEHNR, CDR2 FQNEAQ (reference sequence). The CDR3 is 17 residues long. The V end lost 1 base, the J end lost 1 base, and 17 bases lay between the germline ends. The CDR3 here is CASSLDNGANPSYEQYF. The CDR3 coding sequence is TGTGCCAGCAGCTTAGATAATGGGGCAAATCCATCCTACGAGCAGTACTTC.

The rearrangement uses TRBV19 and TRBJ2-7, with 7 nucleotides matching TRBD1. The CDR3 covers 11 residues. Trimming cost V 4 bases and J 7 bases; bases outside gene matches: 1. Per germline, CDR1 LNHDA and CDR2 SQIVND (reference sequence). The DNA of the CDR3 is TGTGCCAGTAGTAACAGGGGTGAGCAGTACTTC. Protein sequence: CASSNRGEQYF.

V and J are TRBV27 and TRBJ1-4; D ambiguous. The V gene lost 4 bases and the J gene lost 8 bases, with 11 bases spanning the gap. CDR1 is MNHEY and CDR2 is SMNVEV in the germline V gene (reference sequence). This CDR3 is 13 amino acids long. Written as DNA, the CDR3 is TGTGCCAGCAGTTGGGGTAGAGGGGAAAAACTGTTTTTT. Protein sequence: CASSWGRGEKLFF.

The chain couples TRBV25-1 to TRBJ2-5; possible D gene TRBD2, 6 bases. The germline V gene encodes CDR1 MGHDK and CDR2 SYGVNS. The germline V and J ends were trimmed by 3 bases and 5 bases, with 13 bases remaining between them. The CDR3 is 14 amino acids. Here the CDR3 DNA reads TGTGCCAGCAGTGACTCCATTGGGGGGGAGACCCAGTACTTC. Translated, it gives CASSDSIGGETQYF. Together with reference TRBV25-1 and TRBJ2-5, the CDR3 gives the full variable domain: EADIYQTPRYLVIGTGKKITLECSQTMGHDKMYWYQQDPGMELHLIHYSYGVNSTEKGDLSSESTVSRIRTEHFPLTLESARPSHTSQYLCASSDSIGGETQYFGPGTRLLVL.

The rearrangement joins TRBV24-1 to TRBJ2-3; D unresolved. Per germline, CDR1 KGHDR and CDR2 SFDVKD. This CDR3 region has 13 residues. The ends were cut back, 3 bases at V and 5 bases at J, with 8 bases in the middle. The CDR3 is CATSDQRGDTQYF. Written as DNA, the CDR3 is TGTGCCACCAGTGATCAACGAGGAGATACGCAGTATTTT.

This clonotype was detected once. The rearrangement joins TRBV7-8 to TRBJ2-3; a possible D gene is TRBD2 (5 bases). Germline lookup yields CDR1 SGHVS and CDR2 FQNEAQ. The CDR3 sequence is 16 residues long. V lost 2 bases, J lost 0 bases, and 12 bases lay in between. The CDR3 sequence: CASSLSGSPSTDTQYF. The CDR3 DNA reads TGTGCCAGCAGCTTAAGCGGCTCACCCAGCACAGATACGCAGTATTTT.

V is TRBV5-1 and J is TRBJ2-3, with 10 nucleotides matching TRBD1. V lost 4 bases and J lost 2; bases outside the gene matches: 10. The CDR3 sequence is 17 residues long. CDR1 is SGHRS, CDR2 YFSETQ, per germline. This CDR3 is CASSLDRGPLLTDTQYF. The DNA for the CDR3 is TGCGCCAGCAGCCTCGACAGGGGGCCTCTACTCACAGATACGCAGTATTTT.

The chain couples TRBV29-1 to TRBJ2-1, with 12 bases that match TRBD2. V gave up 6 bases and J gave up 7 bases; unmatched junction bases: 10. Germline loops: CDR1 SQVTM, CDR2 ANQGSEA. The CDR3 covers 15 residues. As DNA, the CDR3 is TGCAGCGTCCCAAGACTAGCGGGAGCCCGGAATGAGCAGTTCTTC. Residues: CSVPRLAGARNEQFF.

This chain connects TRBV4-3 to TRBJ2-1; TRBD2 might be the D (6 bases). Trimming took off 1 base at V and 4 bases at J, with 17 bases between the two ends. Germline-derived CDR1 and CDR2 are LGHNA and YSLEER. The CDR3 runs 17 residues. CDR3 nucleotide sequence: TGCGCCAGCAGCCAAGCGGCAGACGGCGGGGCATACAATGAGCAGTTCTTC. It encodes CASSQAADGGAYNEQFF.

The chain links TRBV7-2 to TRBJ2-1; tentatively, D is TRBD1 (5 bases). Germline CDR1 and CDR2: SGHTA and FQGNSA. V lost 2 bases and J lost 4, with 9 bases in between. This CDR3 is 14 amino acids long. The CDR3 DNA is TGTGCCAGCAGCTTACAGGGTATATACAATGAGCAGTTCTTC. Translated: CASSLQGIYNEQFF.

The chain uses TRBV9 and TRBJ1-3; D is unresolved. This CDR3 comprises 14 residues. V lost 4 bases and J lost 1, with 9 bases in between. CDR1 SGDLS and CDR2 YYNGEE come from the germline V gene. CDR3 amino acids: CASSPTTSGNTIYF. CDR3 sequence (DNA): TGTGCCAGCAGCCCTACAACTTCTGGAAACACCATATATTTT.

This rearrangement joins TRBV29-1 to TRBJ2-1, with unresolved D. V gave up 7 bases and J gave up 0 bases, with 25 bases separating them. The CDR3 totals 18 residues. Germline CDR1 SQVTM, CDR2 ANQGSEA. The CDR3 protein is CSANPRAGVSSSYNEQFF. The CDR3 DNA sequence: TGCAGCGCCAACCCGAGAGCCGGCGTTTCGAGCTCCTACAATGAGCAGTTCTTC.

The chain carries TRBV27 and TRBJ1-1, with D unresolved. Germline V CDR1 and CDR2: MNHEY, SMNVEV (reference sequence). With 6 bases removed from V and 0 bases from J, the gap between germline ends came to 8 bases. The CDR3 contains 13 residues. The CDR3 DNA follows: TGTGCCAGCAGAGAAATCATGAACACTGAAGCTTTCTTT. Translating gives CASREIMNTEAFF.